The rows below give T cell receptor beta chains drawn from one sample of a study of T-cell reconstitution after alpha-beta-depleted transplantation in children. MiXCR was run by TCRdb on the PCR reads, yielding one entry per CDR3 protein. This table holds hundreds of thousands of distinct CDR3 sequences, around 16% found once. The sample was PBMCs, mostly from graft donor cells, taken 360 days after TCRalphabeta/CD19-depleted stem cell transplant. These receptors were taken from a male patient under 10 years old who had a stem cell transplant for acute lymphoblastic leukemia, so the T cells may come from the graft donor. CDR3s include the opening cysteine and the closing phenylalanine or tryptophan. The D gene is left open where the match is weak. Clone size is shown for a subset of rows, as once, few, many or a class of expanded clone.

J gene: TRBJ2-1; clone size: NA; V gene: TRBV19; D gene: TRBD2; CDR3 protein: CASSHTLAGIYNEQFF; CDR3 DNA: TGTGCCAGTAGTCATACCCTAGCGGGCATCTACAATGAGCAGTTCTTC
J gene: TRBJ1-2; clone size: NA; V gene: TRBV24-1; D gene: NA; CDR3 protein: CATSVAGYGYTF; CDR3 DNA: TGTGCCACCAGTGTAGCGGGGTATGGCTACACCTTC
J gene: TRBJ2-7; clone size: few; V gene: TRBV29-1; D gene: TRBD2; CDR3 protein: CSVAGTSGRTLSYEQYF; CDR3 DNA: TGCAGCGTTGCCGGGACTAGCGGGAGGACCCTCTCCTACGAGCAGTACTTC
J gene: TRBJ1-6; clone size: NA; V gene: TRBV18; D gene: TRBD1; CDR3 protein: CASSTTGTENSPLHF; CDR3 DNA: TGTGCCAGCTCAACCACCGGGACAGAGAATTCACCCCTCCACTTT
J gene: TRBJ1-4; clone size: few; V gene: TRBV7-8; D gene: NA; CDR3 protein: CASSLSRVANEKLFF; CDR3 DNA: TGTGCCAGCAGCTTAAGCAGGGTCGCTAATGAAAAACTGTTTTTT
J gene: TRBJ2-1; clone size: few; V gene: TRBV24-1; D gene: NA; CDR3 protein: CATSDLVGNEQFF; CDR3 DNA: TGTGCCACCAGTGATCTAGTCGGCAATGAGCAGTTCTTC
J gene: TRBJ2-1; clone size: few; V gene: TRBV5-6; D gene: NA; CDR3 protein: CASSLVAQGGNEQFF; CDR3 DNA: TGTGCCAGCAGCTTGGTAGCGCAAGGGGGAAATGAGCAGTTCTTC
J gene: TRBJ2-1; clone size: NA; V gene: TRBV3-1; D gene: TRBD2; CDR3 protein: CASRRLYPSGSRNEQFF; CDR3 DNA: TGTGCCAGCAGGCGCCTCTATCCAAGCGGGAGTAGGAATGAGCAGTTCTTC
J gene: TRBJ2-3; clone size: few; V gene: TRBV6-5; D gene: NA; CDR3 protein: CASSYWDGLTDTQYF; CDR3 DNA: TGTGCCAGCAGTTATTGGGACGGACTCACAGATACGCAGTATTTT
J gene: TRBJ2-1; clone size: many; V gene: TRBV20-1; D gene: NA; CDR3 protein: CSAIGGTGKLEFF; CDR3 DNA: TGCAGTGCTATAGGCGGGACCGGGAAACTGGAGTTCTTC
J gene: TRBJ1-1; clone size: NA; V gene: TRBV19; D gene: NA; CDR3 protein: CASSIVHLNTEAFF; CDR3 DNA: TGTGCCAGTAGTATAGTACATCTGAACACTGAAGCTTTCTTT
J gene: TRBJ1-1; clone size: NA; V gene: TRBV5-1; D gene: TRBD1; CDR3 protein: CASSLGDRGGTEAFF; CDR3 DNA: TGCGCCAGCAGCTTGGGGGACAGGGGTGGCACTGAAGCTTTCTTT
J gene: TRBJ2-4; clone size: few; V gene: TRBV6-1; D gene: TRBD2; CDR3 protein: CASNGPGLAGDIQYF; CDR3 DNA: TGTGCCAGCAATGGACCGGGACTAGCGGGAGACATTCAGTACTTC
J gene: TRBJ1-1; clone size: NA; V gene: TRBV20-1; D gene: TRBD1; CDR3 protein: CSAPRGQDTEAFF; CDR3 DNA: TGCAGTGCGCCCAGGGGGCAGGACACTGAAGCTTTCTTT
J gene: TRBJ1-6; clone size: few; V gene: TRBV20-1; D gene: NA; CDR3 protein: CSARVDAGSPLHF; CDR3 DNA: TGCAGTGCTAGAGTGGATGCGGGTTCACCCCTCCACTTT
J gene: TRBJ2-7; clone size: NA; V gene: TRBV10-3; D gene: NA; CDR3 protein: CAISDATGSYEQYF; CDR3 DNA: TGTGCCATCAGCGACGCGACAGGCTCCTACGAGCAGTACTTC